These T cell receptor beta chains were read from a single sample in a study of blood T cell repertoires in COVID-19. Assay used: immunoSEQ multiplex PCR; TCRdb lists only in-frame clones, some missing. In the table there are some 190,000 clones, 80% of which are singletons. Sample: PBMCs or T cells enriched from blood (not recorded which). These receptors all stem from a young man with acute COVID-19. CDR3s include the opening cysteine and the closing phenylalanine or tryptophan. The D gene is left open where the match is weak. The size of a clone is reported for some rows only, either as once, few or many, or as a class for expanded clones.

clone size: -
J gene: TRBJ2-2
CDR3 length: 16
V gene: TRBV9
D gene: -
CDR3 DNA: TGTGCCAGCAGCGCCGGGAGTGGGACGAACACCGGGGAGCTGTTTTTT
CDR3 protein: CASSAGSGTNTGELFF

clone size: -
J gene: TRBJ1-3
CDR3 length: 14
V gene: TRBV4-2
D gene: -
CDR3 DNA: TGTGCCAGCAGCCGAGGACAGCCTGGAAACACCATATATTTT
CDR3 protein: CASSRGQPGNTIYF

clone size: few
J gene: TRBJ2-1
CDR3 length: 15
V gene: TRBV11-3
D gene: TRBD1
CDR3 DNA: TGTGCCAGTTCCCTAGGACAGGGGCGGAACAATGAGCAGTTCTTC
CDR3 protein: CASSLGQGRNNEQFF

clone size: -
J gene: TRBJ2-7
CDR3 length: 11
V gene: TRBV18
D gene: -
CDR3 DNA: TGTGCCAGCTCCCCATCGGACGAGCAGTACTTC
CDR3 protein: CASSPSDEQYF

clone size: -
J gene: TRBJ2-7
CDR3 length: 15
V gene: TRBV19
D gene: -
CDR3 DNA: TGTGCCAGTAGGACCACGGGGACTGCCATAAGTGAGCAGTACTTC
CDR3 protein: CASRTTGTAISEQYF

clone size: -
J gene: TRBJ1-5
CDR3 length: 21
V gene: TRBV28
D gene: TRBD1
CDR3 DNA: TGTGCCAGCAGTTTAGCTACTCTTCCCGGGACAGAAAAAAATAGCAATCAGCCCCAGCATTTT
CDR3 protein: CASSLATLPGTEKNSNQPQHF

clone size: -
J gene: TRBJ2-1
CDR3 length: 14
V gene: TRBV6-1
D gene: TRBD1
CDR3 DNA: TGTGCCAGTGACAGGGGTAGCTCCTACAATGAGCAGTTCTTC
CDR3 protein: CASDRGSSYNEQFF

clone size: -
J gene: TRBJ2-7
CDR3 length: 14
V gene: TRBV5-1
D gene: TRBD1
CDR3 DNA: TGCGCCAGCAGCCCCGGACAGGGGGGCTACGAGCAGTACTTC
CDR3 protein: CASSPGQGGYEQYF

clone size: -
J gene: TRBJ2-7
CDR3 length: 15
V gene: TRBV6-5
D gene: TRBD1
CDR3 DNA: TGTGCCAGCAGTTACCTTACAGGGGACCCCTACGAGCAGTACTTC
CDR3 protein: CASSYLTGDPYEQYF

clone size: once
J gene: TRBJ1-1
CDR3 length: 15
V gene: TRBV11-2
D gene: -
CDR3 DNA: TGTGCCAGCAGCTTAGTAGGTGCTAGGAACACTGAAGCTTTCTTT
CDR3 protein: CASSLVGARNTEAFF

clone size: -
J gene: TRBJ2-6
CDR3 length: 19
V gene: TRBV7-2
D gene: TRBD2
CDR3 DNA: TGTGCCAGCAGTGACACGCGACTAGCGGGGGTTGCAGGGGCCAACGTCCTGACTTTC
CDR3 protein: CASSDTRLAGVAGANVLTF

clone size: -
J gene: TRBJ2-5
CDR3 length: 15
V gene: TRBV4-1
D gene: TRBD2
CDR3 DNA: TGCGCCAGCAGCCAAAGCGGGGCCGTACGGGAGACCCAGTACTTC
CDR3 protein: CASSQSGAVRETQYF

clone size: -
J gene: TRBJ2-5
CDR3 length: 15
V gene: TRBV10-3
D gene: TRBD2
CDR3 DNA: TGTGCCATCAGTGAGTCGCGGACTAGCGGCGAGACCCAGTACTTC
CDR3 protein: CAISESRTSGETQYF

clone size: -
J gene: TRBJ2-6
CDR3 length: 15
V gene: TRBV6-1
D gene: -
CDR3 DNA: TGTGCCAGCAGTGAAGCCAGCTCTGGGGCCAACGTCCTGACTTTC
CDR3 protein: CASSEASSGANVLTF

clone size: -
J gene: TRBJ1-5
CDR3 length: 17
V gene: TRBV11-2
D gene: -
CDR3 DNA: TGTGCCAGCAGCTTGCACTTACCAGGGGCAGGCAATCAGCCCCAGCATTTT
CDR3 protein: CASSLHLPGAGNQPQHF

clone size: once
J gene: TRBJ2-5
CDR3 length: 11
V gene: TRBV7-9
D gene: -
CDR3 DNA: TGTGCCAGCAGCCGGTACGAGACCCAGTACTTC
CDR3 protein: CASSRYETQYF

clone size: once
J gene: TRBJ2-1
CDR3 length: 16
V gene: TRBV11-2
D gene: TRBD2
CDR3 DNA: TGTGCCAGCAGCTTAGGCGGCGGGGGGGCCTCGGTGGAGCAGTTCTTC
CDR3 protein: CASSLGGGGASVEQFF

clone size: -
J gene: TRBJ1-2
CDR3 length: 12
V gene: TRBV2
D gene: -
CDR3 DNA: TGTGCCAGCAGTGAAGCGCAGACAGACTACACCTTC
CDR3 protein: CASSEAQTDYTF

clone size: -
J gene: TRBJ2-5
CDR3 length: 13
V gene: TRBV5-4
D gene: -
CDR3 DNA: TGTGCCAGCAGCATGAGGTCCGGAGAGACCCAGTACTTC
CDR3 protein: CASSMRSGETQYF

clone size: -
J gene: TRBJ2-1
CDR3 length: 12
V gene: TRBV2
D gene: -
CDR3 DNA: TGTGCCAGCAGTGAATTGCGGTATGAGCAGTTCTTC
CDR3 protein: CASSELRYEQFF

clone size: once
J gene: TRBJ2-7
CDR3 length: 17
V gene: TRBV10-3
D gene: -
CDR3 DNA: TGTGCCATCAGTGTTCCCCCCCGGGACAACACCATCTACGAGCAGTACTTC
CDR3 protein: CAISVPPRDNTIYEQYF

clone size: once
J gene: TRBJ1-6
CDR3 length: 13
V gene: TRBV30
D gene: -
CDR3 DNA: TGTGCCTGCAGTTCACAGGGATCGACACCCCTCCACTTT
CDR3 protein: CACSSQGSTPLHF

clone size: few
J gene: TRBJ1-1
CDR3 length: 14
V gene: TRBV30
D gene: TRBD1
CDR3 DNA: TGTGCCTGGAGAGGGGGGGACAGGGGGTTTAAAGCTTTCTTT
CDR3 protein: CAWRGGDRGFKAFF

clone size: -
J gene: TRBJ2-2
CDR3 length: 11
V gene: TRBV19
D gene: -
CDR3 DNA: TGTGCCAGTAGTCTCACCGGGGAGCTGTTTTTT
CDR3 protein: CASSLTGELFF

clone size: -
J gene: TRBJ1-6
CDR3 length: 15
V gene: TRBV6-1
D gene: TRBD1
CDR3 DNA: TGTGCCAGCAGTGAAGGACAGGGGGGAAATTCACCCCTCCACTTT
CDR3 protein: CASSEGQGGNSPLHF

clone size: -
J gene: TRBJ1-2
CDR3 length: 16
V gene: TRBV7-9
D gene: -
CDR3 DNA: TGTGCCAGCAGCGCAGGGGCGGGCAAAGGGAACTATGGCTACACCTTC
CDR3 protein: CASSAGAGKGNYGYTF

clone size: -
J gene: TRBJ2-7
CDR3 length: 14
V gene: TRBV11-2
D gene: -
CDR3 DNA: TGTGCCAGCAGCCCACCACAGGTCTCCTACGAGCAGTACTTC
CDR3 protein: CASSPPQVSYEQYF

clone size: -
J gene: TRBJ2-1
CDR3 length: 15
V gene: TRBV14
D gene: TRBD2
CDR3 DNA: TGTGCCAGCAGCCAGCCGGGACTAGGTAACAATGAGCAGTTCTTC
CDR3 protein: CASSQPGLGNNEQFF

clone size: -
J gene: TRBJ2-5
CDR3 length: 17
V gene: TRBV5-4
D gene: TRBD2
CDR3 DNA: TGTGCCAGCAGCTCTGGGCTAGCGGGGATTTTCCAAGAGACCCAGTACTTC
CDR3 protein: CASSSGLAGIFQETQYF

clone size: -
J gene: TRBJ2-7
CDR3 length: 14
V gene: TRBV28
D gene: -
CDR3 DNA: TGTGCCAGCAGTTCAGGGATTAAAGGCTACGAGCAGTACTTC
CDR3 protein: CASSSGIKGYEQYF

clone size: -
J gene: TRBJ2-1
CDR3 length: 14
V gene: TRBV5-1
D gene: -
CDR3 DNA: TGCGCCAGCAGCTTGGCTACTAGCCGGAATGAGCAGTTCTTC
CDR3 protein: CASSLATSRNEQFF

clone size: -
J gene: TRBJ2-5
CDR3 length: 16
V gene: TRBV19
D gene: TRBD2
CDR3 DNA: TGTGCCAGTAGTGCAAGACTAGCATGGGGCCAAGAGACCCAGTACTTC
CDR3 protein: CASSARLAWGQETQYF

clone size: once
J gene: TRBJ2-1
CDR3 length: 15
V gene: TRBV6-4
D gene: TRBD2
CDR3 DNA: TGTGCCAGCAGTGAAGTAGCGGGGGGGCAAAATGAGCAGTTCTTC
CDR3 protein: CASSEVAGGQNEQFF

clone size: -
J gene: TRBJ1-1
CDR3 length: 13
V gene: TRBV5-4
D gene: TRBD1
CDR3 DNA: TGTGCCAGCAGCATAGGACAGGGATTTGAAGCTTTCTTT
CDR3 protein: CASSIGQGFEAFF

clone size: -
J gene: TRBJ1-2
CDR3 length: 15
V gene: TRBV2
D gene: -
CDR3 DNA: TGTGCCAGCAGTGAAGCGCTGGCAGGGGCCTTTGGCTACACCTTC
CDR3 protein: CASSEALAGAFGYTF

clone size: -
J gene: TRBJ1-1
CDR3 length: 13
V gene: TRBV3-1/TRBV3-2
D gene: -
CDR3 DNA: TGTGCCAGCAGCCAAGGACAGGTGACTGAAGCTTTCTTT
CDR3 protein: CASSQGQVTEAFF

clone size: -
J gene: TRBJ2-1
CDR3 length: 19
V gene: TRBV4-1
D gene: TRBD2
CDR3 DNA: TGCGCCAGCAGCCAAGAAGTCCCGGTAGCGGGGGTGGCCTTGGATGAGCAGTTCTTC
CDR3 protein: CASSQEVPVAGVALDEQFF